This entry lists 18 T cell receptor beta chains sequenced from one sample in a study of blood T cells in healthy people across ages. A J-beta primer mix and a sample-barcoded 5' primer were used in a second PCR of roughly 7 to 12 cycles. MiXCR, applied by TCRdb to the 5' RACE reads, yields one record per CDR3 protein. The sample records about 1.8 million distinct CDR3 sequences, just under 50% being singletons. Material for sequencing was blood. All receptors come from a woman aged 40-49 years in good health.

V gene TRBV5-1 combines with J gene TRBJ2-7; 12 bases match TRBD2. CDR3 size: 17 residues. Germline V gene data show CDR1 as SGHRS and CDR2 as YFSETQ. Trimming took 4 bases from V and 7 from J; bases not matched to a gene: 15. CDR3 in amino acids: CASSTSRLAGDSNEQYF. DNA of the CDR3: TGCGCCAGCAGCACTTCAAGACTAGCGGGGGACTCCAATGAGCAGTACTTC.

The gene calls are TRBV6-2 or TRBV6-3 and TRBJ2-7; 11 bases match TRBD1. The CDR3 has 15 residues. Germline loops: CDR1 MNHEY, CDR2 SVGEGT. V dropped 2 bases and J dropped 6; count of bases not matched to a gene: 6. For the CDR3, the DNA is TGTGCCAGCAGTTACGGCGGGACAGGGGGTCTCGAGCAGTACTTC. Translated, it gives CASSYGGTGGLEQYF.

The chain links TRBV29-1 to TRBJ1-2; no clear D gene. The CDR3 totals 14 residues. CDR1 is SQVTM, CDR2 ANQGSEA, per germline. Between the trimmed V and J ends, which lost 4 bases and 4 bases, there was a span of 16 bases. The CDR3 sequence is CSVGGPQLPYGYTF. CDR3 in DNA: TGCAGCGTTGGTGGACCCCAATTGCCCTATGGCTACACCTTC.

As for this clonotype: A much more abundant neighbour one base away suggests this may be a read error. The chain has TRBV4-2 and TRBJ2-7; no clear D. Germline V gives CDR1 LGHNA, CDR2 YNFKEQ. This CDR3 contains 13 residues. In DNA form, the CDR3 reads TGTGCCAGCGGCCAAGAGGCCCGCTACGAGCAGTACTTC. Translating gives CASGQEARYEQYF.

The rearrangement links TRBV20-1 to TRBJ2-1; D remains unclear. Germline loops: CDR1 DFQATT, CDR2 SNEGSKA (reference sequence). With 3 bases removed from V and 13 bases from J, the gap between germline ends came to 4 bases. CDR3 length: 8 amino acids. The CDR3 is CSASFQFF. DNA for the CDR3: TGCAGTGCTAGTTTTCAGTTCTTC.

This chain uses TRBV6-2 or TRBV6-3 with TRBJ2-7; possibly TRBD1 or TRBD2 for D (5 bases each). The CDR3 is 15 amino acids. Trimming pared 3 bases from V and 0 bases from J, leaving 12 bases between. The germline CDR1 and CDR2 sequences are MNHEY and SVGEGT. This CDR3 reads CASSYGIGASYEQYF. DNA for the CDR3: TGTGCCAGCAGTTATGGAATCGGGGCCTCCTACGAGCAGTACTTC.

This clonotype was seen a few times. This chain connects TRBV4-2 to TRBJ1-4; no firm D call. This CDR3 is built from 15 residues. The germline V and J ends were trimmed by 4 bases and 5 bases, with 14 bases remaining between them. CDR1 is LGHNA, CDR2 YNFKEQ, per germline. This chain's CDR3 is CASSPLGDPNEKLFF. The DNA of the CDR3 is TGTGCCAGCAGCCCTCTGGGCGACCCCAATGAAAAACTGTTTTTT.

CDR3 bases: TGTGCCAGCAGCCAAGATAGTGTGGGAGGGGGCTCCTACAATGAGCAGTTCTTC. Translation gives CASSQDSVGGGSYNEQFF. The chain recombines TRBV4-2 with TRBJ2-1; possible D gene TRBD2, 7 bases. This CDR3 is 18 amino acids long. Germline CDR1 LGHNA, CDR2 YNFKEQ. V shed 0 bases and J shed 0 bases, with 15 bases lying between them.

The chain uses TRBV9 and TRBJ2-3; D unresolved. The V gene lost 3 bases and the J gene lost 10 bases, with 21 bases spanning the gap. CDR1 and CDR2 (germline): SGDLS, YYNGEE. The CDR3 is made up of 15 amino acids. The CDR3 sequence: CASSEPAMPSRAQYF. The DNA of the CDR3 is TGTGCCAGCAGCGAGCCTGCGATGCCTTCCCGTGCGCAGTATTTT.

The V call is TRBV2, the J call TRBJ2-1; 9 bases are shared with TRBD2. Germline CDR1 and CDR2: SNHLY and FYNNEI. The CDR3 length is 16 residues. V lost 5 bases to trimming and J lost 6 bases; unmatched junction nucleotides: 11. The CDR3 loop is CASSFPSGGLGNEQFF. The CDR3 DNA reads TGTGCCAGCAGTTTCCCCAGCGGGGGGCTCGGCAATGAGCAGTTCTTC.

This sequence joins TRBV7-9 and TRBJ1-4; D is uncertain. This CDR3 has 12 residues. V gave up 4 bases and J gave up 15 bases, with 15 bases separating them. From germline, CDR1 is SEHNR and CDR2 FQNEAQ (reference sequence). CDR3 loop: CASSSDGRMVFF. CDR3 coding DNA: TGTGCCAGCAGCTCCGACGGACGCATGGTGTTTTTT.

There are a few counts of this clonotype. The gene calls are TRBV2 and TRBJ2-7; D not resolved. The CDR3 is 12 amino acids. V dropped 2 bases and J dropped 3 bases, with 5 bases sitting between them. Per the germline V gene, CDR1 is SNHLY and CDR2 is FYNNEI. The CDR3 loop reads CASSELGYEQYF. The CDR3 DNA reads TGTGCCAGCAGTGAATTGGGCTACGAGCAGTACTTC.

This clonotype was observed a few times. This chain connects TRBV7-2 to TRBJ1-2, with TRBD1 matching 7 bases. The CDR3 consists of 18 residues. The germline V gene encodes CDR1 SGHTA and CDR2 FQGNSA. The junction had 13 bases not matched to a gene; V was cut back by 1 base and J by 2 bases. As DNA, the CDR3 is TGTGCCAGCAGCTTAGGCCTTAAACCCGGGACAGTCAACTATGGCTACACCTTC. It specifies CASSLGLKPGTVNYGYTF.

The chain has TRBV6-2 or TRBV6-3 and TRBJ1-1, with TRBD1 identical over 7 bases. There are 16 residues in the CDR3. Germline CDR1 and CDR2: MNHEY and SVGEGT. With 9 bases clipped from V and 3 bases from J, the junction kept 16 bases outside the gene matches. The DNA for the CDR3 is TGTGCCAGTAGTCGGGGCTTGACAGGGAGTTACACTGAAGCTTTCTTT. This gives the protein CASSRGLTGSYTEAFF.

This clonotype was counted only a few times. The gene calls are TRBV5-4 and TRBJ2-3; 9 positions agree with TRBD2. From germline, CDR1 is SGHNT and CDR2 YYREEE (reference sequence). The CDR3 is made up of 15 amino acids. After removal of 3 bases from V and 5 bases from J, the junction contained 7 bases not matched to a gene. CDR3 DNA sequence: TGTGCCAGCAGCTACTACAGCGGGGGGAGAGATACGCAGTATTTT. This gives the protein CASSYYSGGRDTQYF.

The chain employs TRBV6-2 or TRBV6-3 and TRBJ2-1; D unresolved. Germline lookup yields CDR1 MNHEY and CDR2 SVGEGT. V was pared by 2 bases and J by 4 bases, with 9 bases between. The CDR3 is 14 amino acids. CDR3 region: CASSYDWGYNEQFF. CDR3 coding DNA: TGTGCCAGCAGTTACGATTGGGGTTACAATGAGCAGTTCTTC.

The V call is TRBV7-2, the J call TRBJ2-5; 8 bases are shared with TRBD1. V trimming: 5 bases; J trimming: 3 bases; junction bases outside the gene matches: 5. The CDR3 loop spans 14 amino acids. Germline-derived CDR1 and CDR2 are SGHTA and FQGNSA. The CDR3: CASSLRGQEETQYF. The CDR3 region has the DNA TGTGCCAGCAGCCTGAGGGGACAGGAAGAGACCCAGTACTTC.

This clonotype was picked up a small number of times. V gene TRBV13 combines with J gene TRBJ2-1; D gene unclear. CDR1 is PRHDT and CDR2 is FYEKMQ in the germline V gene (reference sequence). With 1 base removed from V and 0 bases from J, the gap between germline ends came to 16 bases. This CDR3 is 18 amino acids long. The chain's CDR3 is CASSLVPQHADSYNEQFF. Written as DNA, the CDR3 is TGTGCCAGCAGCTTAGTACCCCAACACGCGGACTCCTACAATGAGCAGTTCTTC.